This TCR beta chain was observed in a study of T cell repertoires in cytomegalovirus infection. Study-wide context: CMV epitopes in the study were HLA-C-restricted (recently identified) and HLA-B-restricted (well studied). TCR beta signatures that were public indicated CMV infection and matching HLA type.

The study, taken as a whole, reports: Dominant in the ex vivo response were TCR beta clonotypes restricted by HLA-C and specific for CMV. Cumulative public TCR beta family frequency identified carriers of CMV plus the relevant HLA.

MiXCR was run by TCRdb on the reads, yielding one entry per CDR3 protein. This table has just over 450,000 distinct CDR3 sequences, more than 40% appearing once. A word on this clonotype: Antigen unknown.

The sequencing here drew on cultured PBMCs, taken from culture after CMV antigen stimulation. The sequence derives from a human donor in good health (CMV status not recorded). Some clones in this sample may be carry-over from other donors' samples.

The CDR3 region has the DNA TGTGCCAGCAGGGACCCGAGCGGGAAGGGGGCTTTCTTT. Its protein is CASRDPSGKGAFF. The chain employs TRBV12-3 or TRBV12-4 and TRBJ1-1; D possibly corresponds to TRBD1 (5 bases). V dropped 6 bases and J dropped 11 bases, with 19 bases sitting between them. The length of the CDR3 is 13 residues.